This T cell receptor beta chain was sequenced for a study of cytomegalovirus exposure and HLA in healthy donors. Study summary: For the 300 to 450 genotyped donors, over 80% fell within the Caucasian-associated ancestry cluster.

Study-wide results and caveats: Diagnosis of cytomegalovirus status made by the classifier reportedly showed high specificity and sensitivity. Later examination showed HLA-associated TCR beta chains had greater clonal expansion than equally common others. Reportedly, TCR beta sequences accurately predicted HLA-A and HLA-B alleles in most subjects.

The PCR had 60 Vbeta and 13 Jbeta primers. The data were produced by immunoSEQ multiplex PCR, yet TCRdb's version contains in-frame clones alone and is incomplete. There are some 67,000 clones in the sample; about three quarters occur only once, and around 8.9% lies in the top ten. This clone was found once. Its target is unknown. Germline assignment: CDR1 SEHNR and CDR2 FQNEAQ (reference sequence). V lost 3 bases, J lost 3 bases, and 9 bases lay in between. The CDR3 contains 13 residues. Material for sequencing was PBMCs. The chain recombines TRBV7-9 with TRBJ2-7, with D unclear. This receptor was obtained from a man between 35 and 55 years old in good health and CMV-seronegative. The CDR3 spells CASSLVHDYEQYF. The DNA of the CDR3 is TGTGCCAGCAGCTTGGTACACGACTACGAGCAGTACTTC.